The 14 T cell receptor beta chains in this list originate from one sample, sequenced in a study of CD8 T cells in Susac syndrome. The RNA input was roughly 0.45 to 1 ug, and it was reverse transcribed with random hexamers. TCRdb re-derived calls from the immunoSEQ multiplex PCR reads in MiXCR, one entry per CDR3 protein. Found here are roughly 130,000 distinct CDR3 sequences, roughly 96% of them singletons; the top ten hold around 0.12%. The specimen was CD4+ T cells from PBMCs. All receptors derive from a human donor in good health.

The DNA for the CDR3 is TGCGCCAGCAGCCTGACAGCGAAGAACACCGGGGAGCTGTTTTTT. This codes for CASSLTAKNTGELFF. This chain links TRBV5-1 with TRBJ2-2, with D possibly matching TRBD1 (5 bases). Trimming shortened V by 4 bases and J by 1 base, and 11 bases separated the two germline ends. The germline CDR1 and CDR2 sequences are SGHRS and YFSETQ. The CDR3 consists of 15 residues.

This chain connects TRBV7-8 to TRBJ2-7, with D tentatively TRBD1 (6 bases). Germline CDR1 is SGHVS and CDR2 is FQNEAQ. Trimming stripped 3 bases from V and 9 bases from J, with 18 bases between. This CDR3 has 14 residues. Here the CDR3 reads CASSFSTGPQGQYF. The CDR3 DNA follows: TGTGCCAGCAGCTTTTCGACAGGTCCCCAGGGGCAGTACTTC.

CDR3 sequence (DNA): TGTGCCACCAGCAGAGAAGGGGGCTTTGGGGCCAACGTCCTGACTTTC. This codes for CATSREGGFGANVLTF. The chain uses TRBV15 and TRBJ2-6, with 7 bases matching TRBD1. With 0 bases clipped from V and 3 bases from J, the junction kept 2 bases outside the gene matches. Germline V CDR1 and CDR2: LNHNV, YYDKDF (reference sequence). The CDR3 consists of 16 residues.

The V gene is TRBV2, the J gene TRBJ2-2; the D gene is possibly TRBD1 (6 bases). Per germline, CDR1 SNHLY and CDR2 FYNNEI. The CDR3 runs to 14 residues. The V end was cut by 8 bases, the J end by 5 bases, with 15 bases between. The CDR3 here is CASHAQGGTGELFF. The CDR3 region has the DNA TGTGCCAGCCATGCGCAAGGGGGTACCGGGGAGCTGTTTTTT.

The chain couples TRBV10-2 to TRBJ2-7, with 8 bases lining up with TRBD2. Germline-derived CDR1 and CDR2 are WSHSY and SAAADI. The CDR3 has 13 amino acids. CDR3 coding DNA: TGCGCTTCCACGGGGGGGATCAACGTAGGGCAGTACTTC. It translates to CASTGGINVGQYF.

This clonotype showed up just once. The chain uses TRBV11-2 and TRBJ2-2; TRBD1 might be the D (5 bases). Trimming took off 2 bases at V and 7 bases at J, with 17 bases between the two ends. This CDR3 has 16 residues. CDR1 is SGHAT and CDR2 is FQNNGV in the germline V gene. DNA for the CDR3: TGTGCCAGCAGCTTAACGGCCTGGGGTCAGGGCGGGGAGCTGTTTTTT. This sequence encodes CASSLTAWGQGGELFF.

The rearrangement links TRBV7-2 to TRBJ2-1, with 8 bases aligning to TRBD1. There are 13 residues in the CDR3. J lost 7 bases, V lost 6 bases, and 5 bases had no gene match. CDR1 SGHTA and CDR2 FQGNSA come from the germline V gene. The CDR3 nucleotides are TGTGCCAGCAGGGCGACAGGGGCGAATGAGCAGTTCTTC. The encoded protein is CASRATGANEQFF.

The chain has TRBV3-1 and TRBJ1-1; 10 nucleotides match TRBD1. The CDR3 has 14 residues. CDR1 and CDR2 from the germline V gene are LGHDT and YNNKEL (reference sequence). V lost 3 bases and J lost 6; bases outside the gene matches: 4. In DNA form, the CDR3 reads TGTGCCAGCAGCCAGGGACAGGGGATCTCTGAAGCTTTCTTT. Translation: CASSQGQGISEAFF.

The rearrangement uses TRBV6-5 and TRBJ2-7; unclear D gene. V shed 5 bases and J shed 4 bases, with 12 bases lying between them. Germline CDR1 reads MNHEY; CDR2 reads SVGAGI. The CDR3 extends over 13 amino acids. CDR3 nucleotides: TGTGCCAGCAGTCCCCCCGGATTGTACGAGCAGTACTTC. Translation: CASSPPGLYEQYF.

A single count supports this clonotype. The V call is TRBV7-2, the J call TRBJ2-5; D unresolved. This CDR3 has 16 residues. Germline values: CDR1 SGHTA, CDR2 FQGNSA. Trimming left V 3 bases short and J 0 bases short, with 14 bases between. The CDR3 protein is CASSFPPLGYQETQYF. The CDR3 DNA is TGTGCCAGCAGCTTCCCACCCCTGGGGTACCAAGAGACCCAGTACTTC.

V is TRBV19 and J is TRBJ1-1; a possible D gene is TRBD1 (5 bases). The CDR3 consists of 14 residues. The V end was cut by 6 bases, the J end by 0 bases, with 11 bases between. Germline values: CDR1 LNHDA, CDR2 SQIVND (reference sequence). The CDR3 DNA is TGTGCCAGTAGAGGGGCCATCATGAACACTGAAGCTTTCTTT. This codes for CASRGAIMNTEAFF.

The V and J genes are TRBV23-1 and TRBJ2-6; 13 bases match TRBD2. TRBV23-1 is treated as an ORF (open reading frame) with a function not yet certain. The V segment lost 6 bases and the J segment 5 bases; nucleotides outside the gene matches: 10. This CDR3 is 18 amino acids long. The CDR3 loop is CASSHTGGLAGRANVLTF. The CDR3 DNA sequence: TGCGCCAGCAGCCACACGGGGGGACTAGCGGGACGGGCCAACGTCCTGACTTTC.

CDR3 nucleotide sequence: TGTGCCAGCAGTCAACTTTCTAGCGGGAGCGCCGGGGAGCTGTTTTTT. Translating it yields CASSQLSSGSAGELFF. The chain joins TRBV6-2 or TRBV6-3 to TRBJ2-2, with 10 nucleotides matching TRBD2. V lost 5 bases, J lost 6 bases, and 9 bases stayed unmatched. CDR1 is MNHEY and CDR2 is SVGEGT in the germline V gene. The CDR3 totals 16 residues.

The chain uses TRBV6-5 and TRBJ2-7; possible D gene TRBD2, 6 bases. Trimming shortened V by 7 bases and J by 3 bases, and 22 bases separated the two germline ends. CDR1 is MNHEY, CDR2 SVGAGI, per germline. This CDR3 is built from 16 residues. The CDR3 loop is CASTSSGTSPNYEQYF. CDR3 sequence (DNA): TGTGCCAGCACCTCCTCGGGTACTAGCCCAAACTACGAGCAGTACTTC.